Below, 23 T cell receptor beta chains from the same sample are listed, as sequenced in a study of T cells in Graves' hyperthyroidism and ophthalmopathy. Using RNA transcripts as the source, TCR beta CDR3 regions were amplified. An initial round of RT-PCR targeting the TCR CDR3 relied on the HTBI primer set. A single record per CDR3 protein comes from TCRdb applying MiXCR to the multiplex PCR reads. This sample has around 340,000 distinct CDR3 sequences, with over 11% found just once. The specimen sequenced was blood. The receptors derive from a woman aged 25 to 39 with Graves' hyperthyroidism.

The chain employs TRBV3-1 and TRBJ1-1; unclear D gene. CDR1 LGHDT and CDR2 YNNKEL come from the germline V gene (reference sequence). The CDR3 covers 13 residues. V gave up 5 bases and J gave up 1 base, with 8 bases separating them. The CDR3 is CASSADENTEAFF. CDR3 nucleotides: TGTGCCAGCAGCGCGGACGAGAACACTGAAGCTTTCTTT.

This clonotype was seen ten or more times. J is TRBJ2-5 and V is TRBV6-1; 10 nucleotides line up with TRBD2. The CDR3 is 16 residues long. V dropped 3 bases and J dropped 5; count of bases not matched to a gene: 9. Germline loops: CDR1 MNHNS, CDR2 SASEGT. The CDR3 DNA reads TGTGCCAGCAGTGAGAGCGGGAGGGCCGGGTCGGAGACCCAGTACTTC. Translating gives CASSESGRAGSETQYF.

This clonotype was observed at least ten times. The V gene is TRBV2, the J gene TRBJ2-5; D possibly corresponds to TRBD2 (5 bases). V dropped 6 bases and J dropped 7 bases, with 21 bases sitting between them. This CDR3 is built from 15 residues. The germline V gene has CDR1 SNHLY and CDR2 FYNNEI. CDR3 sequence reads: CASSDQLGESVTQYF. In DNA, the CDR3 is TGTGCCAGCAGCGACCAACTAGGAGAGAGCGTGACCCAGTACTTC.

This clonotype has a count of ten or more. The rearrangement uses TRBV29-1 and TRBJ1-4; D uncertain. V was pared by 4 bases and J by 4 bases, with 10 bases between. This CDR3 has 13 amino acids. The germline CDR1 and CDR2 sequences are SQVTM and ANQGSEA. CDR3 sequence reads: CSVGRSLNEKLFF. The CDR3 DNA reads TGCAGCGTTGGAAGGTCCCTTAATGAAAAACTGTTTTTT. Full variable domain (rest looked up from reference TRBV29-1 and TRBJ1-4): SAVISQKPSRDICQRGTSLTIQCQVDSQVTMMFWYRQQPGQSLTLIATANQGSEATYESGFVIDKFPISRPNLTFSTLTVSNMSPEDSSIYLCSVGRSLNEKLFFGSGTQLSVL.

V gene TRBV6-5 combines with J gene TRBJ2-2, with TRBD1 matching over 10 bases. Per the germline V gene, CDR1 is MNHEY and CDR2 is SVGAGI. After removal of 4 bases from V and 6 bases from J, the junction contained 11 bases not matched to a gene. The CDR3 runs 17 residues. The CDR3 here is CASSLYPGQGFAGELFF. CDR3 bases: TGTGCCAGCAGTTTATATCCGGGACAGGGGTTTGCCGGGGAGCTGTTTTTT.

The chain combines TRBV3-1 with TRBJ2-1; no firm D call. The V end was cut by 0 bases, the J end by 8 bases, with 5 bases between. The CDR3 extends over 12 amino acids. In germline, CDR1 is LGHDT, CDR2 YNNKEL (reference sequence). The CDR3 DNA sequence: TGTGCCAGCAGCCAAGAGGGATATGAGCAGTTCTTC. Protein sequence: CASSQEGYEQFF.

Many counts were recorded for this clonotype. This rearrangement joins TRBV20-1 to TRBJ2-2; D remains ambiguous. With 5 bases removed from V and 11 bases from J, the gap between germline ends came to 18 bases. CDR3 size: 13 residues. Germline values: CDR1 DFQATT, CDR2 SNEGSKA (reference sequence). CDR3: CSAPTSGFRELFF. The CDR3 nucleotides read TGCAGTGCTCCTACTTCGGGTTTCAGAGAGCTGTTTTTT.

There are a few counts of this clonotype. The chain employs TRBV6-1 and TRBJ2-7, with D tentatively TRBD1 (6 bases). Germline CDR1 MNHNS, CDR2 SASEGT. This CDR3 has 15 residues. The V end was cut by 1 base, the J end by 2 bases, with 12 bases between. This chain's CDR3 is CASSEGTARTYEQYF. The CDR3 region has the DNA TGTGCCAGCAGTGAAGGGACAGCCAGAACCTACGAGCAGTACTTC.

This clonotype was detected ten times or more. CDR3 protein: CAWRRAGTGYGYTF. In DNA, the CDR3 is TGTGCCTGGAGGCGTGCTGGGACAGGCTATGGCTACACCTTC. The chain is built from TRBV30 and TRBJ1-2; TRBD1 matches at 8 bases. After removal of 3 bases from V and 4 bases from J, the junction contained 7 bases not matched to a gene. Germline V gene data show CDR1 as GTSNPN and CDR2 as SVGIG (reference sequence). The CDR3 is 14 residues long.

This clonotype was detected only a few times. The chain combines TRBV20-1 with TRBJ2-6; 9 bases line up with TRBD1. The CDR3 length is 16 residues. The germline CDR1 and CDR2 sequences are DFQATT and SNEGSKA (reference sequence). The trim removed 6 bases at V and 2 bases at J, leaving 8 bases unmatched. Here the CDR3 reads CSATGQGFAGANVLTF. CDR3 nucleotides: TGCAGTGCCACGGGACAGGGATTCGCTGGGGCCAACGTCCTGACTTTC.

The J gene is TRBJ1-2, the V gene TRBV7-2, with 8 bases matching TRBD1. V lost 1 base to trimming and J lost 4 bases; unmatched junction nucleotides: 2. CDR1 and CDR2 from the germline V gene are SGHTA and FQGNSA. There are 14 residues in the CDR3. DNA for the CDR3: TGTGCCAGCAGCTTAGACACAGGGGGCTATGGCTACACCTTC. Its translation: CASSLDTGGYGYTF.

This clonotype was seen repeatedly, ten times or more. The V and J genes are TRBV20-1 and TRBJ2-1, with a tentative D call TRBD2 (5 bases). V lost 5 bases and J 1 base, leaving 12 bases between the germline ends. Germline lookup yields CDR1 DFQATT and CDR2 SNEGSKA (reference sequence). The CDR3 consists of 14 residues. The CDR3 loop reads CSAPTSDSYNEQFF. CDR3 nucleotides: TGCAGTGCTCCTACTAGTGATTCCTACAATGAGCAGTTCTTC.

In its sample, this clonotype was seen many times. The chain combines TRBV19 with TRBJ2-3, with D maybe TRBD1 (6 bases). The length of the CDR3 is 13 residues. The V end was cut by 8 bases, the J end by 7 bases, with 16 bases between. The V gene's germline CDR1 is LNHDA and CDR2 SQIVND (reference sequence). The CDR3 coding sequence is TGTGCCAGTGATAAGACAGGCAGCAATACGCAGTATTTT. It translates to CASDKTGSNTQYF.

Regarding this clonotype: Likely a read error: the CDR3 ends without its conserved phenylalanine or tryptophan. The V call is TRBV7-9, the J call TRBJ2-5; no firm D call. The CDR3 consists of 12 residues. CDR1 is SEHNR and CDR2 is FQNEAQ in the germline V gene (reference sequence). The germline V and J ends were trimmed by 1 base and 4 bases, with 4 bases remaining between them. This CDR3 is CASSLDGETQYL. The CDR3 bases are TGTGCCAGCAGCTTAGACGGAGAGACCCAGTACCTC.

This clonotype occurred many times. DNA for the CDR3: TGTGCCAGCACTCCCTACAAGGCTGGGGGGGCGATACATAACTATGGCTACACCTTC. It specifies CASTPYKAGGAIHNYGYTF. V is TRBV6-1 and J is TRBJ1-2; perhaps TRBD1 as D (6 bases). Germline V lookup: CDR1 MNHNS, CDR2 SASEGT. Trimming shortened V by 7 bases and J by 1 base, and 28 bases separated the two germline ends. The CDR3 runs 19 residues.

Many counts were recorded for this clonotype. The V call is TRBV28, the J call TRBJ2-7, with TRBD2 as a possible D gene (5 bases). This CDR3 has 13 residues. V was pared by 10 bases and J by 3 bases, with 16 bases between. From germline, CDR1 is MDHEN and CDR2 SYDVKM. In DNA form, the CDR3 reads TGTGCCATCGCAGCGGTACTAAGCTACGAGCAGTACTTC. Translation: CAIAAVLSYEQYF.

In its sample, this clonotype was seen many times. This rearrangement joins TRBV2 to TRBJ2-3, with 11 bases identical to TRBD2. Germline V lookup: CDR1 SNHLY, CDR2 FYNNEI. With V trimmed by 3 bases and J by 5 bases, 10 bases remained unmatched. The CDR3 consists of 17 residues. The CDR3 here is CASSDGVAGGRGDTQYF. DNA of the CDR3: TGTGCCAGCAGTGATGGAGTAGCGGGAGGGCGGGGAGATACGCAGTATTTT.

The rearrangement joins TRBV12-3 or TRBV12-4 to TRBJ1-5, with 7 bases that match TRBD1. The CDR3 spans 17 residues. Germline trimming cut 4 bases from V and 1 base from J; bases unmatched to any gene: 10. In DNA, the CDR3 is TGTGCCAGCAGTTCCAACAGGGGAGGGAGAAGCAATCAGCCCCAGCATTTT. Translating gives CASSSNRGGRSNQPQHF.

The chain joins TRBV5-5 to TRBJ2-7; TRBD1 matches 10 bases. Trimming at V came to 4 bases and at J to 1 base, leaving 17 bases not matched to a gene. The germline gives CDR1 SGHKS, CDR2 YYEKEE (reference sequence). CDR3 length equals 19 residues. The CDR3 sequence is CASSRAVGTGVLGSYEQYF. DNA of the CDR3: TGTGCCAGCAGCCGAGCGGTCGGGACAGGGGTGTTAGGGTCCTACGAGCAGTACTTC.

This clonotype was picked up a small number of times. This chain connects TRBV6-1 to TRBJ2-7; D might be TRBD1 or TRBD2, each matching 7 bases. Germline V gives CDR1 MNHNS, CDR2 SASEGT. Trimming cost V 8 bases and J 2 bases, with 16 bases left between them. CDR3 length: 14 amino acids. The CDR3 DNA follows: TGTGCCAGCGAGGGGGCTAGCGGAACCTACGAGCAGTACTTC. Translating gives CASEGASGTYEQYF.

Turning to this clonotype: One junction end does not reproduce the germline sequence, and a read error may be involved. The chain uses TRBV10-2 and TRBJ1-1, with D possibly matching TRBD1 (6 bases). The CDR3 extends over 14 amino acids. Germline V gene lookup returns CDR1 WSHSY and CDR2 SAAADI. This CDR3 reads CASSEAGADTEASF. The CDR3 coding sequence is TGCGCCAGCAGTGAGGCGGGGGCGGACACTGAAGCTTCCTTT.

At least ten counts were recorded for this clonotype. The V call is TRBV27, the J call TRBJ2-1, with a weak D call TRBD2 (5 bases). The CDR3 length is 13 residues. Trimming stripped 6 bases from V and 6 bases from J, with 12 bases between. Germline assignment: CDR1 MNHEY and CDR2 SMNVEV (reference sequence). The CDR3, as DNA: TGTGCCAGCAGACGCTCTAGCTCCAATGAGCAGTTCTTC. It yields the protein CASRRSSSNEQFF.

At least ten counts were recorded for this clonotype. CDR3: CASRKANTEAFF. The CDR3, as DNA: TGTGCCAGCAGGAAGGCGAACACTGAAGCTTTCTTT. This sequence joins TRBV6-1 and TRBJ1-1; no clear D. Looked up from germline, CDR1 is MNHNS and CDR2 is SASEGT. The V end lost 6 bases, the J end lost 1 base, and 6 bases lay between the germline ends. This CDR3 spans 12 amino acids.